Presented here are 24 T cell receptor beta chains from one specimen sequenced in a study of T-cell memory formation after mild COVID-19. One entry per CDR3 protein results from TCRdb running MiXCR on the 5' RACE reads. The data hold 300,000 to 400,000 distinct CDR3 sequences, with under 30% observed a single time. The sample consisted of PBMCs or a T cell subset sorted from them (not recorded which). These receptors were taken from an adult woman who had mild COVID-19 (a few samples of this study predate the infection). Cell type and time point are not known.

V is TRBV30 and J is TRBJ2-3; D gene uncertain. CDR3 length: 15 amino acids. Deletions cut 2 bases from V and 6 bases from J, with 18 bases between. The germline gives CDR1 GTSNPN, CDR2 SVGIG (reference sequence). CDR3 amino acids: CAWSNDLPLGDTQYF. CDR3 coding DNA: TGTGCCTGGAGTAATGACCTACCCTTGGGGGATACGCAGTATTTT.

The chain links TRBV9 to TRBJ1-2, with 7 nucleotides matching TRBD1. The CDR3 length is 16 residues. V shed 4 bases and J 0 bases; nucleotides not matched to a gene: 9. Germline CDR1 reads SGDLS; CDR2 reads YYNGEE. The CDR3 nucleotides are TGTGCCAGCAGCTATACTTCGGGGACAGCTAACTATGGCTACACCTTC. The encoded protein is CASSYTSGTANYGYTF.

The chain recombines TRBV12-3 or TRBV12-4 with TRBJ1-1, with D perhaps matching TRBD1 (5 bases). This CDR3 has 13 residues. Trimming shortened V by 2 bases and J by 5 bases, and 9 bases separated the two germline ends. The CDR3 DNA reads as TGTGCCAGCAGTTTACTTGAGGGGACTGAAGCTTTCTTT. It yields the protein CASSLLEGTEAFF.

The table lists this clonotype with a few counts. CDR3 sequence: CATKGIWNTEAFF. The CDR3 nucleotides read TGTGCAACGAAGGGGATTTGGAACACTGAAGCTTTCTTT. The chain links TRBV11-1 to TRBJ1-1, with a tentative D call TRBD1 (5 bases). The CDR3 length is 13 residues. Germline CDR1 and CDR2: SGHAT and FQDESV (reference sequence).

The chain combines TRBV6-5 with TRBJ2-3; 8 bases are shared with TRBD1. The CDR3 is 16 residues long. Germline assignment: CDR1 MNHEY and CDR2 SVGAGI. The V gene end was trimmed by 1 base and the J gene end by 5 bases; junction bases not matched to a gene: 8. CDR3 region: CASSYFAGGRKDTQYF. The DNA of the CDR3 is TGTGCCAGCAGTTACTTTGCAGGGGGCAGGAAAGATACGCAGTATTTT.

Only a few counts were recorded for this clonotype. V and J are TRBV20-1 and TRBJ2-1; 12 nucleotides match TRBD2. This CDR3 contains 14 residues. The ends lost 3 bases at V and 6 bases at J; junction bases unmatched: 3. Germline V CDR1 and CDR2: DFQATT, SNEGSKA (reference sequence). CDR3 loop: CSARASGRANEQFF. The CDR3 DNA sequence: TGCAGTGCTAGGGCTAGCGGGAGGGCCAATGAGCAGTTCTTC.

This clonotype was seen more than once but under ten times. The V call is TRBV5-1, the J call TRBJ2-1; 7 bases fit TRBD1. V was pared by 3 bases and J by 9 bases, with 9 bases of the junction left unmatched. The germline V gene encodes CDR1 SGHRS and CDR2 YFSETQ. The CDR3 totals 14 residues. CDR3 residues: CASSWEGGEVEQFF. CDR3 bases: TGCGCCAGCAGCTGGGAAGGGGGCGAGGTTGAGCAGTTCTTC.

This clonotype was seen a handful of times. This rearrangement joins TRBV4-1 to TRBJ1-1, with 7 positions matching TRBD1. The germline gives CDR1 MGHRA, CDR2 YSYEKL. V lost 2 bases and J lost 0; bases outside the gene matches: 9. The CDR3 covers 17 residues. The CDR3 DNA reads TGCGCCAGCAGCCAACCCCCAACGACAGGGATGAACACTGAAGCTTTCTTT. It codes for CASSQPPTTGMNTEAFF.

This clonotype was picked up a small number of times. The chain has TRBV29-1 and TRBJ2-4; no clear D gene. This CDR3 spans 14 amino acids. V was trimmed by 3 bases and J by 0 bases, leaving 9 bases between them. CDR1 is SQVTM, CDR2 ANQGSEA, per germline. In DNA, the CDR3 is TGCAGCGTTGATGCGGAATTAGCCAAAAACATTCAGTACTTC. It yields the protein CSVDAELAKNIQYF.

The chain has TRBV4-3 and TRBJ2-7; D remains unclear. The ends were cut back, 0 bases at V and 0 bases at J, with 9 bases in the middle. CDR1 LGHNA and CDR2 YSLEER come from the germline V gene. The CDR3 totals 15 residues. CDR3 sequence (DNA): TGCGCCAGCAGCCAAGATCGCTGGGGCTCCTACGAGCAGTACTTC. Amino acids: CASSQDRWGSYEQYF.

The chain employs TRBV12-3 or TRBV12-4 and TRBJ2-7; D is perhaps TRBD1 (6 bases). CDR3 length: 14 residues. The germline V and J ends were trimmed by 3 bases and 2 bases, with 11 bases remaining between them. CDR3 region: CASSLAGETYEQYF. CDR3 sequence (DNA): TGTGCCAGCAGTTTGGCAGGGGAAACCTACGAGCAGTACTTC.

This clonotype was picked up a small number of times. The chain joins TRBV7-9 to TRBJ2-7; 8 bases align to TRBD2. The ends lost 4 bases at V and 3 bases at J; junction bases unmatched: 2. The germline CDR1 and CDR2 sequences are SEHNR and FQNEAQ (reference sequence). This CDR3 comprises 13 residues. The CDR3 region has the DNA TGTGCCAGCAGCTCAAGCGGGGGCTACGAGCAGTACTTC. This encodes CASSSSGGYEQYF. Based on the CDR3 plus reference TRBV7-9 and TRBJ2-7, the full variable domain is DTGVSQNPRHKITKRGQNVTFRCDPISEHNRLYWYRQTLGQGPEFLTYFQNEAQLEKSRLLSDRFSAERPKGSFSTLEIQRTEQGDSAMYLCASSSSGGYEQYFGPGTRLTVT.

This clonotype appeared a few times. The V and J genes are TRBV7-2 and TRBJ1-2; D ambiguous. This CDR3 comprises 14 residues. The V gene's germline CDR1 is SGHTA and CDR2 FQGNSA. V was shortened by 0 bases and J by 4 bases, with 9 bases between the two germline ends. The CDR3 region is CASSLAVIGYGYTF. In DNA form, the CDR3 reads TGTGCCAGCAGCTTAGCCGTAATAGGCTATGGCTACACCTTC.

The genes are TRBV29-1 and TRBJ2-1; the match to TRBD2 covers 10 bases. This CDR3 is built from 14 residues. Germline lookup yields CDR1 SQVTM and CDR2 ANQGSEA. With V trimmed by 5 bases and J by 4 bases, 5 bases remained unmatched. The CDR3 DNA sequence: TGCAGCGTTTCTCCGGGACTAGCGTACAATGAGCAGTTCTTC. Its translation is CSVSPGLAYNEQFF.

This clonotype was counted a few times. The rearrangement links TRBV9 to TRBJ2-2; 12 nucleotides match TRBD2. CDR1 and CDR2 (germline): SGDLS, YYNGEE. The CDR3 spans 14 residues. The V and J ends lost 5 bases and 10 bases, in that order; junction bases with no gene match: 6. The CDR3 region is CASRGRTSGTELFF. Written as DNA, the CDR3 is TGTGCCAGCAGGGGCAGGACTAGCGGGACGGAGCTGTTTTTT.

Written as DNA, the CDR3 is TGTGCCTGGGTACAGGGAGGCTATGGCTACACCTTC. Translating gives CAWVQGGYGYTF. The chain joins TRBV30 to TRBJ1-2, with D maybe TRBD1 (6 bases). The V end lost 5 bases, the J end lost 4 bases, and 11 bases lay between the germline ends. This CDR3 is built from 12 residues. Germline-derived CDR1 and CDR2 are GTSNPN and SVGIG (reference sequence).

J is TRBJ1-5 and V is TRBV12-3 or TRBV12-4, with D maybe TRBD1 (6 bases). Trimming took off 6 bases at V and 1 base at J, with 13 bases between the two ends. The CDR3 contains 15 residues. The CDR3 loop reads CASRTQGESNQPQHF. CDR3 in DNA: TGTGCCAGCAGAACACAGGGAGAAAGCAATCAGCCCCAGCATTTT.

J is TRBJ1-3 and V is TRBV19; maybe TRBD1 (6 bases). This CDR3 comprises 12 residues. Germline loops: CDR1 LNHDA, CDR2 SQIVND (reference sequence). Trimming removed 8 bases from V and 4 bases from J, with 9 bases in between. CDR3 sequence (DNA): TGTGCCAGTGGGGGCCGCGGAAACACCATATATTTT. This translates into CASGGRGNTIYF.

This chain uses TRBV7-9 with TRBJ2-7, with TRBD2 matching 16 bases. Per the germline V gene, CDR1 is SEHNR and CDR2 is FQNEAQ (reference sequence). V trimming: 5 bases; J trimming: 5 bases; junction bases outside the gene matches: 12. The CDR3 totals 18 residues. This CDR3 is CASSLFPGLAGGPDEQYF. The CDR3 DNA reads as TGTGCCAGCAGCCTTTTTCCGGGACTAGCGGGAGGGCCGGACGAGCAGTACTTC.

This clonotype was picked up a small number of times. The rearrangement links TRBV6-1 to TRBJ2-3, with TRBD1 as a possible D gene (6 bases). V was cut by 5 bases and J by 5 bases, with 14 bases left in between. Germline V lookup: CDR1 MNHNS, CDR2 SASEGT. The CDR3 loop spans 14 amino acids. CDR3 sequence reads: CASSTQGPRDTQYF. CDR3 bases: TGTGCCAGCAGTACACAGGGTCCAAGAGATACGCAGTATTTT.

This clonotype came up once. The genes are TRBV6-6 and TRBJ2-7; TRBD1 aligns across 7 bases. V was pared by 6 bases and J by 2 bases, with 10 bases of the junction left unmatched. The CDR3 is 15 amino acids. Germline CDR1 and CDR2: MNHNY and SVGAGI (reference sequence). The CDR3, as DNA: TGTGCCAGCAGAACCGACAGGGAAGCAGCCTACGAGCAGTACTTC. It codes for CASRTDREAAYEQYF.

The CDR3 protein is CASSPVRAGETDTQYF. The DNA for the CDR3 is TGTGCCAGCAGCCCCGTGCGAGCGGGGGAGACAGATACGCAGTATTTT. The chain links TRBV7-9 to TRBJ2-3; 8 positions agree with TRBD2. With V trimmed by 5 bases and J by 3 bases, 10 bases remained unmatched. Per germline, CDR1 SEHNR and CDR2 FQNEAQ (reference sequence). The CDR3 spans 16 residues.

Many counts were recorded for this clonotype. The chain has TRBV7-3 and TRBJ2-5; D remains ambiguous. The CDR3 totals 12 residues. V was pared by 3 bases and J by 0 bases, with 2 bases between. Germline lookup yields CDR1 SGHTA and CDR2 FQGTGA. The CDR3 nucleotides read TGTGCCAGCAGCTTGTACCAAGAGACCCAGTACTTC. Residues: CASSLYQETQYF.

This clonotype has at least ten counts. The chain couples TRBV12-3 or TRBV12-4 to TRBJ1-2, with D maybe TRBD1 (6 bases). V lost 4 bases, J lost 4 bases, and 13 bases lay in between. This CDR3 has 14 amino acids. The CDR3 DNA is TGTGCCAGCAGTTCCACAGGGAAAATCTATGGCTACACCTTC. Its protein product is CASSSTGKIYGYTF.